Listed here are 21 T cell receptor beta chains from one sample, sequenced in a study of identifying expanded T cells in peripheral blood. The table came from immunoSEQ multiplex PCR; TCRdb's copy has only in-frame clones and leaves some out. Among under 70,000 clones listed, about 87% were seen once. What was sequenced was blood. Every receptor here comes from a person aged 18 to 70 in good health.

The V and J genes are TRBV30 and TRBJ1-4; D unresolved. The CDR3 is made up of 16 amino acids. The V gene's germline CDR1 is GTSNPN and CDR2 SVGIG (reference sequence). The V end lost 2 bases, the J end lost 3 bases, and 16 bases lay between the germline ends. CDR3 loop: CAWSPGKMRPNEKLFF. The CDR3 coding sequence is TGTGCCTGGAGTCCGGGGAAAATGCGTCCTAATGAAAAACTGTTTTTT.

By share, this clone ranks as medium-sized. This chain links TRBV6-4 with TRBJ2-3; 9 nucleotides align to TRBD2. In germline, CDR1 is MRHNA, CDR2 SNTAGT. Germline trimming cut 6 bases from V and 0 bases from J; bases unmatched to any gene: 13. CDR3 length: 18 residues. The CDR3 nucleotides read TGTGCCAGCAGCGCCGGGACGGAGGGACTAGCAAGCACAGATACGCAGTATTTT. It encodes CASSAGTEGLASTDTQYF.

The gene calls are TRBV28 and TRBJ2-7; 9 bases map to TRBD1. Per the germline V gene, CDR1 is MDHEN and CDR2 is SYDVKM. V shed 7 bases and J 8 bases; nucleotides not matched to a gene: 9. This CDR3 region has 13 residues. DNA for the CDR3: TGTGCCAGCACACCACCGGACAGGGGTAAGCAGTACTTC. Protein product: CASTPPDRGKQYF.

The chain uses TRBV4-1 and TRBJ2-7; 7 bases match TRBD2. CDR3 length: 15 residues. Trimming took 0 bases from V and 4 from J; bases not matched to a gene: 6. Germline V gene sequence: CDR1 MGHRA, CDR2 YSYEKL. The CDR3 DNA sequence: TGCGCCAGCAGCCAAGACGGCGGGAGTCTTTACGAGCAGTACTTC. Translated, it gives CASSQDGGSLYEQYF.

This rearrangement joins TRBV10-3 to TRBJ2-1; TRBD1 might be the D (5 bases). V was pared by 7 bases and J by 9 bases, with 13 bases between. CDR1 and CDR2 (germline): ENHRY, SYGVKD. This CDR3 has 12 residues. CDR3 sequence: CAITGSGSEQFF. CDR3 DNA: TGTGCCATCACAGGGTCTGGCAGTGAGCAGTTCTTC.

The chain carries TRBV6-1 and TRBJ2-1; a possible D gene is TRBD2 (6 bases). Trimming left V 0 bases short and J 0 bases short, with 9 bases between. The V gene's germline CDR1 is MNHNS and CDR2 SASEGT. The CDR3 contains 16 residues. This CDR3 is CASSEAGLFSYNEQFF. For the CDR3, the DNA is TGTGCCAGCAGTGAAGCCGGACTATTCTCCTACAATGAGCAGTTCTTC.

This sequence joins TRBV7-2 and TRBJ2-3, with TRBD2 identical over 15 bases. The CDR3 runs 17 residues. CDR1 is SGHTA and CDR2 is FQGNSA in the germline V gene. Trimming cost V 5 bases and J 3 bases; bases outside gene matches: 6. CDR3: CASSPRTSGRVTDTQYF. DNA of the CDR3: TGTGCCAGCAGCCCCCGGACTAGCGGGAGGGTAACAGATACGCAGTATTTT.

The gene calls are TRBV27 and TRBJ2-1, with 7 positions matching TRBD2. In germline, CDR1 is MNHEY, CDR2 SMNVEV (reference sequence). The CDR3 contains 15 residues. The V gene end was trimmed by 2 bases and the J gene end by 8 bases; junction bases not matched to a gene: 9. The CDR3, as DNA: TGTGCCAGCAGTTTAGGCCGCGGGAGCTTGGATGAGCAGTTCTTC. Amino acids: CASSLGRGSLDEQFF.

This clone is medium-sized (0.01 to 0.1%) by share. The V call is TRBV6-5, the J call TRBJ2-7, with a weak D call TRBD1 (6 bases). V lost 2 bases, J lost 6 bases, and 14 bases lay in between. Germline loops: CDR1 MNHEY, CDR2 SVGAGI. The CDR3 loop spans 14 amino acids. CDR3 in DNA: TGTGCCAGCAGTTACGGGCAGGGGTCTTCCGAGCAGTACTTC. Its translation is CASSYGQGSSEQYF.

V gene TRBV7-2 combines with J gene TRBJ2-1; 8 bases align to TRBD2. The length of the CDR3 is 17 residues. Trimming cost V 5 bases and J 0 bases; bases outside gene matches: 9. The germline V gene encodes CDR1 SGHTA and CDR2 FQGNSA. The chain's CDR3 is CASSKGLGFGSYNEQFF. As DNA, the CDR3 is TGTGCCAGCAGCAAGGGACTAGGGTTCGGCTCCTACAATGAGCAGTTCTTC.

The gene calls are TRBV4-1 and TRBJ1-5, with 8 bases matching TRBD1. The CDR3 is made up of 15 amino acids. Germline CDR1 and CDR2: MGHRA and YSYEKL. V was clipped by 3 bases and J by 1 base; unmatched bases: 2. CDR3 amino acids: CASSHRQGSNQPQHF. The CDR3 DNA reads TGCGCCAGCAGCCACAGACAGGGGAGCAATCAGCCCCAGCATTTT.

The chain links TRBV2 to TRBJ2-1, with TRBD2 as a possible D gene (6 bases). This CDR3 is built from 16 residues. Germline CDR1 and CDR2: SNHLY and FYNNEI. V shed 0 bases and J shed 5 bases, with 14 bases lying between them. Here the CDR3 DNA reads TGTGCCAGCAGTGAAGCGAGGAGGGGTTCGCACAATGAGCAGTTCTTC. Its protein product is CASSEARRGSHNEQFF.

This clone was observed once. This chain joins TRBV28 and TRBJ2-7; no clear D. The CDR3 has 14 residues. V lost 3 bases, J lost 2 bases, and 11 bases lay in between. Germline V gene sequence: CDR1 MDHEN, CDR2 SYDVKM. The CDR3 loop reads CASSLVTPTYEQYF. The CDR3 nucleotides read TGTGCCAGCAGTTTGGTGACACCGACCTACGAGCAGTACTTC.

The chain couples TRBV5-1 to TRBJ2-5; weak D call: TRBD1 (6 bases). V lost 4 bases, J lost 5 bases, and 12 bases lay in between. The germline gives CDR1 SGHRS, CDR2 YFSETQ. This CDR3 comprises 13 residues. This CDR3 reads CASSHLGAETQYF. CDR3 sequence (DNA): TGCGCCAGCAGCCATCTGGGGGCCGAGACCCAGTACTTC. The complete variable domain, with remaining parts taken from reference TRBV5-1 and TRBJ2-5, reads KAGVTQTPRYLIKTRGQQVTLSCSPISGHRSVSWYQQTPGQGLQFLFEYFSETQRNKGNFPGRFSGRQFSNSRSEMNVSTLELGDSALYLCASSHLGAETQYFGPGTRLLVL.

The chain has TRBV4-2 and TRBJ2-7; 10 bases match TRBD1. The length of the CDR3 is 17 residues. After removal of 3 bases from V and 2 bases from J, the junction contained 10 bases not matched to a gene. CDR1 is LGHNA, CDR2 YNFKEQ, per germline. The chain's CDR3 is CASSHLVGTGEAYEQYF. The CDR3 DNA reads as TGTGCCAGCAGCCACCTTGTCGGGACAGGGGAAGCCTACGAGCAGTACTTC.

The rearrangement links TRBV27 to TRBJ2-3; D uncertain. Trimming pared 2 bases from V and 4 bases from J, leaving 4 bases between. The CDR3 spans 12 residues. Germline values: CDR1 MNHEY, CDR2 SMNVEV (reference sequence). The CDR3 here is CASSLGPDTQYF. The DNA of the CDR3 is TGTGCCAGCAGTTTAGGACCAGATACGCAGTATTTT.

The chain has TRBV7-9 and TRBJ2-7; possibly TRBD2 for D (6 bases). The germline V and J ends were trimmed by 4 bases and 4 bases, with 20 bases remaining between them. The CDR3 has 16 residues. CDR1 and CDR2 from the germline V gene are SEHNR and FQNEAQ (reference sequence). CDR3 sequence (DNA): TGTGCCAGCAGCTCTACTAGCAACGGGCGGATTTACGAGCAGTACTTC. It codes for CASSSTSNGRIYEQYF.

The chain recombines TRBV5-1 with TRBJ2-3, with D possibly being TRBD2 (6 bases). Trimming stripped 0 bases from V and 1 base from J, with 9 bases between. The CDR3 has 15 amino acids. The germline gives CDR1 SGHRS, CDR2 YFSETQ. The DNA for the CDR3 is TGCGCCAGCAGCTTGGTTGGCGGGGGCACAGATACGCAGTATTTT. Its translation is CASSLVGGGTDTQYF.

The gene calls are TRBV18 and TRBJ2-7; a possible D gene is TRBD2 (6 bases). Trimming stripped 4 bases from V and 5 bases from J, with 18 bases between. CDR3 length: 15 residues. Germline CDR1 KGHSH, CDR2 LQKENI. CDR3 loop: CASSLGEERGHEQYF. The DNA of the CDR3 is TGTGCCAGCTCACTGGGGGAGGAACGAGGCCACGAGCAGTACTTC.

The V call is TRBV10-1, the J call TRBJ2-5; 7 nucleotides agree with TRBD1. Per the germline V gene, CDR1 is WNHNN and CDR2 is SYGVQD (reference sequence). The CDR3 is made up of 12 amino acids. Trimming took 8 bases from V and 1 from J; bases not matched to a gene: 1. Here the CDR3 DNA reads TGCGCCAGCGACAGGGTCCAAGAGACCCAGTACTTC. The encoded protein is CASDRVQETQYF.

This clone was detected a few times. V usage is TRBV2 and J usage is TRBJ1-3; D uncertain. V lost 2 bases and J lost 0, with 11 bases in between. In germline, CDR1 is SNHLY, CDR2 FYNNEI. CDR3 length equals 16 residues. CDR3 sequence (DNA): TGTGCCAGCAGTGAATTTGTTCGGAGCTCTGGAAACACCATATATTTT. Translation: CASSEFVRSSGNTIYF.